One sample yielded the 23 T cell receptor beta chains listed below, sequenced in a study of synovial regulatory T cells in juvenile arthritis. Clones were sequenced by immunoSEQ multiplex PCR, and TCRdb holds only the in-frame ones, with some missing. Here the sample table reports about 10,000 clones. Sequenced: Treg cells from blood. As to subset: remaining (HLA-DR-negative) circulating blood Treg cells. These receptor sequences come from a donor under 30 with juvenile idiopathic arthritis.

The chain links TRBV19 to TRBJ2-7; no DNA is available, so the TRBD1 call from TCRdb remains unchecked. Germline-derived CDR1 and CDR2 are LNHDA and SQIVND (reference sequence). The CDR3 spans 15 residues. Nucleotide data are not available. This CDR3 reads CASSPAGGQGAGQYF.

The chain has TRBV5-1 and TRBJ2-7; the TRBD1 assignment by TCRdb is unverifiable without DNA. The CDR3 covers 12 residues. The coding DNA is unavailable. Germline-derived CDR1 and CDR2 are SGHRS and YFSETQ. The CDR3 loop reads CASSPGQVLDLF.

V is TRBV5-6 and J is TRBJ1-2; TCRdb selects TRBD1, and the lack of DNA leaves this call unchecked. Germline CDR1 reads SGHDT; CDR2 reads YYEEEE. This CDR3 is 13 amino acids long. DNA is not recorded here. The CDR3 reads CASSLQFNYGYTF.

The CDR3 reads CASSLTQGTPGNTIYF. The V call is TRBV5-1, the J call TRBJ1-3; TCRdb picks TRBD1, but there is no DNA to check that call. Germline CDR1 SGHRS, CDR2 YFSETQ. CDR3 size: 16 residues. The nucleotide record is missing.

The chain employs TRBV4-1 and TRBJ2-1; with no DNA, the TCRdb D assignment of TRBD2 cannot be verified. This CDR3 is 17 amino acids long. The coding DNA is unavailable. Germline V CDR1 and CDR2: MGHRA, YSYEKL. The chain's CDR3 is CASSQVGGALNYNEQFF.

The CDR3 loop is CATSRDFEIAGCEQFF. The J gene is TRBJ2-1, the V gene TRBV15. This CDR3 comprises 16 residues. Only the protein is available. Germline CDR1 LNHNV, CDR2 YYDKDF (reference sequence).

The V and J genes are TRBV2 and TRBJ1-2. The CDR3 has 12 residues. There is no recorded DNA. Germline values: CDR1 SNHLY, CDR2 FYNNEI. CDR3 amino acids: CASSDRGFGYTF. The full variable domain, with the rest looked up from reference TRBV2 and TRBJ1-2, is EPEVTQTPSHQVTQMGQEVILRCVPISNHLYFYWYRQILGQKVEFLVSFYNNEISEKSEIFDDQFSVERPDGSNFTLKIRSTKLEDSAMYFCASSDRGFGYTFGSGTRLTVV.

The rearrangement links TRBV6-1 to TRBJ2-1; lacking DNA, the TRBD1 call made by TCRdb goes unchecked. The CDR3 has 13 residues. The nucleotide record is missing. Germline V lookup: CDR1 MNHNS, CDR2 SASEGT. The CDR3 is CASRGQGANEQFF.

The rearrangement uses TRBV14 and TRBJ1-1; TCRdb lists TRBD1, though no DNA is available to test this call. CDR1 and CDR2 (germline): SGHDN, FVKESK. The CDR3 is made up of 14 amino acids. No DNA sequence was recorded. This CDR3 is CASSQRGNRDEAFF.

The chain links TRBV27 to TRBJ2-7; TCRdb selects TRBD1, and the lack of DNA leaves this call unchecked. The CDR3 spans 14 residues. No nucleotide data were recorded. In germline, CDR1 is MNHEY, CDR2 SMNVEV (reference sequence). CDR3: CASSSRQGSYEQYF.

The chain combines TRBV5-6 with TRBJ2-1; TCRdb's D call of TRBD2 is untestable without DNA. The germline V gene encodes CDR1 SGHDT and CDR2 YYEEEE. This CDR3 region has 18 residues. No DNA is given. This CDR3 is CASSLDLRAHSSYNEQFF.

The V call is TRBV14, the J call TRBJ2-1; the D call of TRBD2 rests on TCRdb alone, since no DNA is present to check it. The CDR3 totals 15 residues. The entry carries no DNA sequence. The germline V gene has CDR1 SGHDN and CDR2 FVKESK. The CDR3 sequence: CASSQEWWQSGGQFF.

This chain joins TRBV28 and TRBJ2-7; TCRdb's D gene call, TRBD1, goes unchecked for lack of DNA. CDR3 length: 12 amino acids. Only the protein sequence is given. The germline CDR1 and CDR2 sequences are MDHEN and SYDVKM. The CDR3 is CASTAPSYEQYF.

V usage is TRBV10-3 and J usage is TRBJ2-2; absent DNA, TCRdb's TRBD2 call cannot be checked. Germline CDR1 is ENHRY and CDR2 is SYGVKD. The CDR3 is 13 residues long. The protein alone is recorded here. This chain's CDR3 is CAISATSTGELFF.

V is TRBV4-3 and J is TRBJ1-3. The length of the CDR3 is 16 residues. No DNA sequence was recorded. Germline lookup yields CDR1 LGHNA and CDR2 YSLEER. The chain's CDR3 is CASSQDRSGEENTIYF.

The V and J genes are TRBV7-9 and TRBJ1-5. Germline V CDR1 and CDR2: SEHNR, FQNEAQ (reference sequence). This CDR3 region has 12 residues. The record lacks a DNA sequence. The CDR3 region is CASSFMGQPQHF.

The V call is TRBV19, the J call TRBJ2-1; checking the TCRdb D call of TRBD1 is not possible without DNA. This CDR3 spans 14 amino acids. There is no recorded DNA. The V gene's germline CDR1 is LNHDA and CDR2 SQIVND (reference sequence). CDR3 residues: CASTAGGWGNEQFF.

The chain is built from TRBV7-2 and TRBJ2-7; there is no DNA to check the TCRdb D call of TRBD2. The CDR3 sequence is 13 residues long. The record lacks a DNA sequence. CDR1 and CDR2 (germline): SGHTA, FQGNSA. This CDR3 is CASSINRSGEQYF.

The chain combines TRBV18 with TRBJ1-4; TCRdb's D gene call, TRBD1, goes unchecked for lack of DNA. The CDR3 has 15 amino acids. A DNA sequence was not provided. The germline V gene has CDR1 KGHSH and CDR2 LQKENI. This CDR3 reads CASSPRTGVNEKLFF.

The chain links TRBV9 to TRBJ1-1; TCRdb's assignment of TRBD1 cannot be checked, as there is no DNA. Per germline, CDR1 SGDLS and CDR2 YYNGEE. The CDR3 length is 13 residues. No DNA is recorded. CDR3 sequence: CASSAFNRGEAFF.

This rearrangement joins TRBV18 to TRBJ1-5; TCRdb calls TRBD1, which cannot be checked without DNA. The germline gives CDR1 KGHSH, CDR2 LQKENI. This CDR3 contains 15 residues. No DNA appears here. The CDR3 sequence: CASSPTRDRVQPQHF.

This chain links TRBV7-6 with TRBJ1-1. Germline CDR1 reads SGHVS; CDR2 reads FNYEAQ. The CDR3 extends over 14 amino acids. The nucleotide record is missing. The CDR3 reads CASSFILGNTEAFF.

The chain combines TRBV6-6 with TRBJ2-1; TCRdb calls TRBD2, which cannot be checked without DNA. The CDR3 covers 12 residues. DNA is not on record. Germline V gene lookup returns CDR1 MNHNY and CDR2 SVGAGI (reference sequence). The CDR3 region is CASSLLATEQFF.